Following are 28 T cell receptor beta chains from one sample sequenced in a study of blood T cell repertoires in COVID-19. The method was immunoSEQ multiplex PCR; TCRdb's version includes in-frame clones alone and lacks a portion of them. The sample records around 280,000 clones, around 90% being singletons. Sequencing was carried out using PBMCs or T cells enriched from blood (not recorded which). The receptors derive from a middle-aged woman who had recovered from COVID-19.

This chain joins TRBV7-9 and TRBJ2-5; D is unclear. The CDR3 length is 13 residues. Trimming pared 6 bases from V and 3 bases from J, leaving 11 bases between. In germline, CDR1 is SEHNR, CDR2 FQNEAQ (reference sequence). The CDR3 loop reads CASRPDLEETQYF. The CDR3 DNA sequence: TGTGCCAGCAGGCCAGACTTGGAAGAGACCCAGTACTTC.

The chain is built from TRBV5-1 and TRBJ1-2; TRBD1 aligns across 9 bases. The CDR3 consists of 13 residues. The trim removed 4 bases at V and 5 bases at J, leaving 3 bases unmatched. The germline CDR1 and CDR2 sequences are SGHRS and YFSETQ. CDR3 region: CASSRTGDYGYTF. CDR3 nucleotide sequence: TGCGCCAGCAGCCGGACAGGGGATTATGGCTACACCTTC.

The CDR3 DNA is TGTGCCAGTAGTATCGTATTTGGTTGGGGGGGGAACTATGGCTACACCTTC. Protein sequence: CASSIVFGWGGNYGYTF. The genes are TRBV19 and TRBJ1-2, with a weak D call TRBD1 (5 bases). The CDR3 runs to 17 residues. V lost 3 bases and J 2 bases, leaving 19 bases between the germline ends. Germline lookup yields CDR1 LNHDA and CDR2 SQIVND (reference sequence).

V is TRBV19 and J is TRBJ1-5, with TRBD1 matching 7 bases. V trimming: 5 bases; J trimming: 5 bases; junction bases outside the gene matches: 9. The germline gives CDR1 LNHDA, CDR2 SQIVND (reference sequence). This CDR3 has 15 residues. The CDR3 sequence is CASSARQGSDQPQHF. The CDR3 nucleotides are TGTGCCAGTAGTGCCCGACAGGGATCCGATCAGCCCCAGCATTTT.

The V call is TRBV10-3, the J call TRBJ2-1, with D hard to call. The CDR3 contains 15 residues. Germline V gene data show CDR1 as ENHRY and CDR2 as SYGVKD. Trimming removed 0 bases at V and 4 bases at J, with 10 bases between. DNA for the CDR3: TGTGCCATCAGTGAGTCGAACCAGGATTACAATGAGCAGTTCTTC. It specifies CAISESNQDYNEQFF.

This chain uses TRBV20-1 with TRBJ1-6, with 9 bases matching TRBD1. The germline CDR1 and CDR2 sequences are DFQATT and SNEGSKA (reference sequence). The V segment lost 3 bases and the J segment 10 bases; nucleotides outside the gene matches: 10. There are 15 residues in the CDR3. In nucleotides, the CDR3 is TGCAGTGCTAGTCGAACAGGGGGCTTGCGGTCACCCCTCCACTTT. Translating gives CSASRTGGLRSPLHF.

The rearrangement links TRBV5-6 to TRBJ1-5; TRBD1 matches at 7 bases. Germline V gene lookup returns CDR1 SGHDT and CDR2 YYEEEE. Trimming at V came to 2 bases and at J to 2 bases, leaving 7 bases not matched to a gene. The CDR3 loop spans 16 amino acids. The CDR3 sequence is CASSFGGGSGNQPQHF. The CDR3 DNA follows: TGTGCCAGCAGCTTCGGAGGGGGCTCGGGCAATCAGCCCCAGCATTTT. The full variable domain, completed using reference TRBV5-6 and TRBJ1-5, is DAGVTQSPTHLIKTRGQQVTLRCSPKSGHDTVSWYQQALGQGPQFIFQYYEEEERQRGNFPDRFSGHQFPNYSSELNVNALLLGDSALYLCASSFGGGSGNQPQHFGDGTRLSIL.

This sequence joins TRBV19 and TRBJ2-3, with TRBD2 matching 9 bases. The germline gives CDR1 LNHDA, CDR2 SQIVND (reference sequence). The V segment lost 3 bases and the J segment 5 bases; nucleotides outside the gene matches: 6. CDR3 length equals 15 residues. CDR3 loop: CASSMLAGEIDTQYF. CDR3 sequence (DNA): TGTGCCAGTAGTATGTTAGCGGGGGAAATAGATACGCAGTATTTT.

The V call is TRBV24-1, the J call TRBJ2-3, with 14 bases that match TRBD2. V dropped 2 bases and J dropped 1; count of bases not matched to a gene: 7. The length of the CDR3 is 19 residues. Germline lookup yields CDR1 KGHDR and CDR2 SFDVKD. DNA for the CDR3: TGTGCCACCAGTGATTCGACTAGCGGGGGGGTGTTTGGCACAGATACGCAGTATTTT. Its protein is CATSDSTSGGVFGTDTQYF.

CDR3 protein: CASKGGRGYVEQFF. CDR3 DNA sequence: TGTGCCAGCAAGGGGGGGAGGGGGTATGTTGAGCAGTTCTTC. This chain joins TRBV27 and TRBJ2-1; the D gene is possibly TRBD2 (7 bases). This CDR3 comprises 14 residues. V lost 7 bases, J lost 9 bases, and 19 bases lay in between. Germline-derived CDR1 and CDR2 are MNHEY and SMNVEV (reference sequence).

CDR3 protein: CASSLTATNEKLFF. CDR3 bases: TGTGCCAGCAGCTTGACTGCAACTAATGAAAAACTGTTTTTT. The V gene is TRBV7-9, the J gene TRBJ1-4; D gene uncertain. V was pared by 3 bases and J by 0 bases, with 5 bases between. The CDR3 length is 14 residues. Germline values: CDR1 SEHNR, CDR2 FQNEAQ (reference sequence).

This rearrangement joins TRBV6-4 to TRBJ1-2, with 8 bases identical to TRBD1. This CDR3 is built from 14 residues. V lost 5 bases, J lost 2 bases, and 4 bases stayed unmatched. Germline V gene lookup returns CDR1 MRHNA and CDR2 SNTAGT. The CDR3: CASSPTGDNYGYTF. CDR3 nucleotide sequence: TGTGCCAGCAGTCCGACAGGGGACAACTATGGCTACACCTTC.

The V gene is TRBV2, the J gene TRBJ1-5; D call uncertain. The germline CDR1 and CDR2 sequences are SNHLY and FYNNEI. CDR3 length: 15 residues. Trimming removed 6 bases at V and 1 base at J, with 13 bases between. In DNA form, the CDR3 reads TGTGCCAGCAGGGCAGGTTCGGTCAGCAATCAGCCCCAGCATTTT. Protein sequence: CASRAGSVSNQPQHF.

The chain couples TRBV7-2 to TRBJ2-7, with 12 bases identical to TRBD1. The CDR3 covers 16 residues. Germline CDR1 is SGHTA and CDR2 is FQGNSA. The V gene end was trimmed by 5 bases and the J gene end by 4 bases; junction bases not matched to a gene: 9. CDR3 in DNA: TGTGCCAGCAGCCCGGATCTGGGACAGGGGGCTTACGAGCAGTACTTC. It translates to CASSPDLGQGAYEQYF.

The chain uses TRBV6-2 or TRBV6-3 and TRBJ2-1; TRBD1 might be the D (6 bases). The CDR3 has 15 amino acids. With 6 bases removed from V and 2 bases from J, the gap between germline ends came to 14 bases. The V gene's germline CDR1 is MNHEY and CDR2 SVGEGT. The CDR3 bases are TGTGCCAGCAGCTTTGGACAGCCAACCTACAATGAGCAGTTCTTC. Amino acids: CASSFGQPTYNEQFF.

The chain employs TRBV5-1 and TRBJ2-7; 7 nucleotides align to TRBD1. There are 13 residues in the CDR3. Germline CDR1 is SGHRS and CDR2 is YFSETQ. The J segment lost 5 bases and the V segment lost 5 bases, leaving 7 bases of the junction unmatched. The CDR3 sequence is CASRIGTEHEQYF. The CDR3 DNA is TGCGCCAGCAGGATCGGGACAGAGCACGAGCAGTACTTC.

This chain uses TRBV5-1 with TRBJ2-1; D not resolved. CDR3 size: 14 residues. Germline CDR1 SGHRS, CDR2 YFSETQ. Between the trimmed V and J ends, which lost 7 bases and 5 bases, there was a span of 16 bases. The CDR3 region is CASRYLADDNEQFF. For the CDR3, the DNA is TGCGCCAGCCGTTATTTAGCAGACGACAATGAGCAGTTCTTC.

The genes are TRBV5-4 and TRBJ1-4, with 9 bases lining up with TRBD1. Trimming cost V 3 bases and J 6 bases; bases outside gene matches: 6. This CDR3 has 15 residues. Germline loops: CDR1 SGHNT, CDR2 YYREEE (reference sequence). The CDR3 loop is CASSYGGQGHEKLFF. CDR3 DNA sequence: TGTGCCAGCAGCTACGGGGGACAGGGCCATGAAAAACTGTTTTTT.

The CDR3: CASSPPGLAGTDTQYF. CDR3 sequence (DNA): TGTGCCAGCTCACCACCGGGACTAGCGGGCACAGATACGCAGTATTTT. The V gene is TRBV18, the J gene TRBJ2-3; 11 nucleotides align to TRBD2. Trimming cost V 0 bases and J 1 base; bases outside gene matches: 0. This CDR3 contains 16 residues. Looked up from germline, CDR1 is KGHSH and CDR2 is LQKENI. Drawing the rest from reference TRBV18 and TRBJ2-3, the complete variable domain is NAGVMQNPRHLVRRRGQEARLRCSPMKGHSHVYWYRQLPEEGLKFMVYLQKENIIDESGMPKERFSAEFPKEGPSILRIQQVVRGDSAAYFCASSPPGLAGTDTQYFGPGTRLTVL.

CDR3 region: CASSTGQGVVNTEAFF. CDR3 sequence (DNA): TGTGCCAGCAGCACGGGACAGGGGGTCGTGAACACTGAAGCTTTCTTT. This chain uses TRBV5-8 with TRBJ1-1; TRBD1 aligns across 11 bases. Trimming cost V 4 bases and J 0 bases; bases outside gene matches: 5. The V gene's germline CDR1 is SGHTS and CDR2 YDEGEE. This CDR3 contains 16 residues.

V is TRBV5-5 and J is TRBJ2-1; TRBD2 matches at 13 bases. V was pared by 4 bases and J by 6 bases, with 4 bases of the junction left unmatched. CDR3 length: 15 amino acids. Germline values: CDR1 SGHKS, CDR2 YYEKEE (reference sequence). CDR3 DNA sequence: TGTGCCAGCAGCCCTACTAGCGGGGGGGCCAATGAGCAGTTCTTC. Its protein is CASSPTSGGANEQFF.

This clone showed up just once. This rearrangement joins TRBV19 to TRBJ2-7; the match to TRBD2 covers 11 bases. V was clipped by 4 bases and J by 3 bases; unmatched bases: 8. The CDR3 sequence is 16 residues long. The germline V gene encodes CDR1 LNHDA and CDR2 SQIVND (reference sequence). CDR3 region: CASSKGTSGRIYEQYF. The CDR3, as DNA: TGTGCCAGTAGTAAGGGGACTAGCGGTCGGATCTACGAGCAGTACTTC.

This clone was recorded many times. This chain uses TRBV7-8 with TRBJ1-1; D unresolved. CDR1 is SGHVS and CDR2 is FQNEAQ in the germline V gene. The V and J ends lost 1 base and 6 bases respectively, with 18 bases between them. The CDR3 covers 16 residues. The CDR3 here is CASSLGSGSSTAEAFF. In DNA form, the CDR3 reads TGTGCCAGCAGCTTAGGGTCGGGGAGCTCAACAGCTGAAGCTTTCTTT. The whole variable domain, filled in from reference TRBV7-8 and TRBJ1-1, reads GAGVSQSPRYKVAKRGQDVALRCDPISGHVSLFWYQQALGQGPEFLTYFQNEAQLDKSGLPSDRFFAERPEGSVSTLKIQRTQQEDSAVYLCASSLGSGSSTAEAFFGQGTRLTVV.

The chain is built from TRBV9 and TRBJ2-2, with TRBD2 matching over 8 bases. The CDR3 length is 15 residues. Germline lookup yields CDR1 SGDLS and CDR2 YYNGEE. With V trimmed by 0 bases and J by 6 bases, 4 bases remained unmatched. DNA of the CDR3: TGTGCCAGCAGCGTAGTTACGGGGGGGCCCGGGGAGCTGTTTTTT. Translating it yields CASSVVTGGPGELFF.

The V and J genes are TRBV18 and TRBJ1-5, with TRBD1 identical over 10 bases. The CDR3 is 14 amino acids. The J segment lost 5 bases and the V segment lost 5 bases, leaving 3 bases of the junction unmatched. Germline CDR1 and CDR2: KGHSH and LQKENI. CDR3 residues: CASSDGTGDQPQHF. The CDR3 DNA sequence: TGTGCCAGCTCAGACGGGACAGGGGATCAGCCCCAGCATTTT.

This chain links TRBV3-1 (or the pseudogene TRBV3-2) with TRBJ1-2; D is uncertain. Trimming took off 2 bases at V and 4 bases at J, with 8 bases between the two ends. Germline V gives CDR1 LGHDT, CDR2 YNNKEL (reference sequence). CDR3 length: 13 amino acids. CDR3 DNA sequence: TGTGCCAGCAGCCAATTTTCTTCCTATGGCTACACCTTC. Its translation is CASSQFSSYGYTF.

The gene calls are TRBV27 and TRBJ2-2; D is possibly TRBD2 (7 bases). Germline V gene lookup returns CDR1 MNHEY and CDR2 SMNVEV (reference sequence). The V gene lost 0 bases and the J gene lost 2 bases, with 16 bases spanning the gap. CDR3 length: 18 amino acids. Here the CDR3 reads CASSLSPGRGQNTGELFF. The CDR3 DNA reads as TGTGCCAGCAGTTTATCTCCAGGGAGGGGACAAAACACCGGGGAGCTGTTTTTT.

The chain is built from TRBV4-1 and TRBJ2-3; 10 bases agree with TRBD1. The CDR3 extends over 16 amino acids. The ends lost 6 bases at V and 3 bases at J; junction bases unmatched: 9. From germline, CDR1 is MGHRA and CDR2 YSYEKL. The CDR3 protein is CASRRTGTGATDTQYF. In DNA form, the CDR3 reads TGCGCCAGCAGGCGAACCGGGACAGGGGCGACAGATACGCAGTATTTT.